The T cell receptor beta chain described here comes from a study of T cells after posttransplantation cyclophosphamide. The table came from immunoSEQ multiplex PCR; TCRdb's copy has only in-frame clones and leaves some out. The sample has about 47,000 clones, roughly 92% seen once; the top ten hold roughly 2.9%. CDR3 length: 15 amino acids. Looked up from germline, CDR1 is MGHRA and CDR2 is YSYEKL. V lost 3 bases, J lost 2 bases, and 5 bases stayed unmatched. Sequenced: PBMCs. The TCR comes from a woman aged 45-65 years in good health and a related stem cell transplant donor. The chain combines TRBV4-1 with TRBJ1-2; 8 positions agree with TRBD1. CDR3 in amino acids: CASSQGGQGNYGYTF. The CDR3 DNA is TGCGCCAGCAGCCAGGGAGGACAGGGCAACTATGGCTACACCTTC.